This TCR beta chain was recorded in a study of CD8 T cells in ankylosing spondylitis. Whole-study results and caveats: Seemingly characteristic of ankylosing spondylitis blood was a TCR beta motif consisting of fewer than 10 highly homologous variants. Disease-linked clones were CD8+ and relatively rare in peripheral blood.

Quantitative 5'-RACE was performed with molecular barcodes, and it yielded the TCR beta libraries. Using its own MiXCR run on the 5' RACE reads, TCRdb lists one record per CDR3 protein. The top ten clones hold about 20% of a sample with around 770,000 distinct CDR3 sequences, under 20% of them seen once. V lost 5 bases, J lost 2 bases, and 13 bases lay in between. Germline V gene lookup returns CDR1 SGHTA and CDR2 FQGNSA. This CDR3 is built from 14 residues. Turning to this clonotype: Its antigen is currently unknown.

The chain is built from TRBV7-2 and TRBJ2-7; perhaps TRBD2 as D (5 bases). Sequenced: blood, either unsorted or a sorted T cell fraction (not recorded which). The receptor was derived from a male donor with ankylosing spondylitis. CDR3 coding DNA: TGTGCCAGCAGCCGGGGAGTTCTGACCTACGAGCAGTACTTC. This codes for CASSRGVLTYEQYF.